This record looks at one TCR beta chain sequence and its context. The antigen remains undetermined. Sequencing was performed with immunoSEQ multiplex PCR; in TCRdb, only in-frame clones are kept and a portion is missing. Seen here are 450,000 to 700,000 clones, around 95% observed once, and the top ten hold 0.11%. The data stem from a study of shared clonotypes between healthy human individuals. Naive CD8 cells were CD45RO-negative, positively selected for CCR7, excluding terminally differentiated effector memory CD45RA+ cells. Every donor was a Caucasian adult from Nashville, Tennessee. CDR3 length: 16 amino acids. V was pared by 4 bases and J by 1 base, with 8 bases of the junction left unmatched. Germline-derived CDR1 and CDR2 are MNHEY and SMNVEV (reference sequence). Study results and limitations: Of the naive CD4 clonotypes, roughly 5.5% were shared across several donors. Clonotype sharing levels among donors were expected to vary with sequencing depth.

The specimen was naive CD8+ T cells sorted from blood. The clonotype originates from a woman in her twenties or thirties in good health. The rearrangement links TRBV27 to TRBJ2-3, with 7 bases fitting TRBD2. The CDR3 reads CASSSLTSVGTDTQYF. CDR3 nucleotide sequence: TGTGCCAGCAGTTCCCTTACTAGCGTCGGCACAGATACGCAGTATTTT.